The T cell receptor beta chain described here comes from a study of early stage breast cancer tumors. Worth noting for this clone: Its antigen is undetermined.

CDR3 length: 15 amino acids. Trimming took off 2 bases at V and 5 bases at J, with 15 bases between the two ends. In germline, CDR1 is GTSNPN, CDR2 SVGIG (reference sequence). Blood replicates held 0.5 ug DNA, tumor or normal breast around 1.5 ug, two each. Profiled with immunoSEQ multiplex PCR; TCRdb holds only in-frame clones, not every one. Of some 15,000 clones in the sample, 79% are singletons; the top ten hold about 7.4%. Study-wide findings and caveats: Enriched TCRB sequences shared across patients were mostly commonly generated sequences.

V is TRBV30 and J is TRBJ1-4; TRBD1 is a possible D gene (5 bases). Sequencing was carried out using normal breast tissue next to the tumor. This TCR was sampled from a person in their fifties with breast cancer. The DNA for the CDR3 is TGTGCCTGGAGTATCGGGAGACAGTCAAATGAAAAACTGTTTTTT. Encoded protein: CAWSIGRQSNEKLFF.